The clone carrying this T cell receptor (beta chain) was counted only a few times. After removal of 2 bases from V and 10 bases from J, the junction contained 4 bases not matched to a gene. Germline V gives CDR1 SGHTA, CDR2 FQGNSA. The CDR3 contains 15 residues. No fewer than 6 micrograms of total RNA were isolated from every sample. These data are taken from a study of blood T cells in healthy people across ages. It was with a sample-barcoded 5' primer and a J-beta primer mix that a second PCR of about 6 to 12 cycles was run. TCRdb processed the 5' RACE reads anew with MiXCR; each CDR3 protein has one entry. The sample records about a million distinct CDR3 sequences, around 54% being singletons.

This receptor was obtained from an older woman in good health. The rearrangement uses TRBV7-2 and TRBJ2-1; 14 positions agree with TRBD2. The sample taken for sequencing was blood. The CDR3 loop is CASSLKTSGRAEQFF. The CDR3, as DNA: TGTGCCAGCAGCTTAAAGACTAGCGGGAGGGCCGAGCAGTTCTTC. Complete variable domain (other parts from reference TRBV7-2 and TRBJ2-1): GAGVSQSPSNKVTEKGKDVELRCDPISGHTALYWYRQSLGQGLEFLIYFQGNSAPDKSGLPSDRFSAERTGGSVSTLTIQRTQQEDSAVYLCASSLKTSGRAEQFFGPGTRLTVL.